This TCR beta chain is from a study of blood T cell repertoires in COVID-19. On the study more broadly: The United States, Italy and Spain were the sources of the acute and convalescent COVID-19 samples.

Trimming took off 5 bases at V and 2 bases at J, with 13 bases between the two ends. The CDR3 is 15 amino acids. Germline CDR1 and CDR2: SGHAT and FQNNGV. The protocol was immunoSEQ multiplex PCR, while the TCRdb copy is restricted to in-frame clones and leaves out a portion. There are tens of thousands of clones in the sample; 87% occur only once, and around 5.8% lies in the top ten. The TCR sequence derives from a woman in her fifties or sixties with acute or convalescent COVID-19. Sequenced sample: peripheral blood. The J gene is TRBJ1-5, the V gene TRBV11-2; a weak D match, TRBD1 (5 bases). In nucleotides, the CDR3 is TGTGCCAGCAGCCTGCATGGGGCTGGCAATCAGCCCCAGCATTTT. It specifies CASSLHGAGNQPQHF. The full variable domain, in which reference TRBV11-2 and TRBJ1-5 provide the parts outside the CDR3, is EAGVAQSPRYKIIEKRQSVAFWCNPISGHATLYWYQQILGQGPKLLIQFQNNGVVDDSQLPKDRFSAERLKGVDSTLKIQPAKLEDSAVYLCASSLHGAGNQPQHFGDGTRLSIL.